This TCR beta chain was profiled in a study of blood T cell repertoires in COVID-19. The length of the CDR3 is 13 residues. CDR1 SGHTA and CDR2 FQGNSA come from the germline V gene. With V trimmed by 8 bases and J by 3 bases, 4 bases remained unmatched. Data came from immunoSEQ multiplex PCR; TCRdb stores just in-frame clones and leaves some out. Of around 60,000 clones in the sample, 74% were seen once. This sequence joins TRBV7-2 and TRBJ2-7; 10 bases fit TRBD2. What was sequenced was peripheral blood. This sequence originates from a woman aged 80 or over with acute or convalescent COVID-19. In nucleotides, the CDR3 is TGTGCCAGCCGCCTAGCGGGAGTCTACGAGCAGTACTTC. It specifies CASRLAGVYEQYF.